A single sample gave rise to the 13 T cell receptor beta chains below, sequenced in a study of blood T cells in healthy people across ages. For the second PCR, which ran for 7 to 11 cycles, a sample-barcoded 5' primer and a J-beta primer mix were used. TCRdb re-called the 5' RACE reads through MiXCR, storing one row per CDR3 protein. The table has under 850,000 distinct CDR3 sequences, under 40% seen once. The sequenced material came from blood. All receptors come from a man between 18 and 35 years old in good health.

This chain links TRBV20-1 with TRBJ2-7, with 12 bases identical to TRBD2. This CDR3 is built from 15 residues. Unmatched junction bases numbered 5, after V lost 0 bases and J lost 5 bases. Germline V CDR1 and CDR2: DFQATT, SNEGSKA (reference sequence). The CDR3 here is CSARDPGTSGHEQYF. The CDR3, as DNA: TGCAGTGCTAGAGATCCAGGGACTAGCGGGCACGAGCAGTACTTC.

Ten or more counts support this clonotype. Here the CDR3 reads CASSLVAGEFNEQFF. As DNA, the CDR3 is TGTGCCAGCAGCTTAGTTGCGGGGGAGTTCAATGAGCAGTTCTTC. This sequence joins TRBV7-2 and TRBJ2-1, with 7 bases matching TRBD2. V lost 1 base and J lost 6; bases outside the gene matches: 6. Per the germline V gene, CDR1 is SGHTA and CDR2 is FQGNSA. The CDR3 runs to 15 residues. Full variable domain (remainder filled in from reference TRBV7-2 and TRBJ2-1): GAGVSQSPSNKVTEKGKDVELRCDPISGHTALYWYRQSLGQGLEFLIYFQGNSAPDKSGLPSDRFSAERTGGSVSTLTIQRTQQEDSAVYLCASSLVAGEFNEQFFGPGTRLTVL.

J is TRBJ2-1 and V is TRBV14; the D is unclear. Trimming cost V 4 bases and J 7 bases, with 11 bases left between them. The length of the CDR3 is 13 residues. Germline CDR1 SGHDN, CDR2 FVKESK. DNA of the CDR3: TGTGCCAGCAGCCGGCAGAGGTTTAATGAGCAGTTCTTC. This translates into CASSRQRFNEQFF.

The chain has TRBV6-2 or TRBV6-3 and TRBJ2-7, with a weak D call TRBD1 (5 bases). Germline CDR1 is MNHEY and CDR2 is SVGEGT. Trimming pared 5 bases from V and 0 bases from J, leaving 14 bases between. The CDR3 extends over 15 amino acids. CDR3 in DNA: TGTGCCAGCAGTCAAGACAGAGCAAGCTCCTACGAGCAGTACTTC. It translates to CASSQDRASSYEQYF.

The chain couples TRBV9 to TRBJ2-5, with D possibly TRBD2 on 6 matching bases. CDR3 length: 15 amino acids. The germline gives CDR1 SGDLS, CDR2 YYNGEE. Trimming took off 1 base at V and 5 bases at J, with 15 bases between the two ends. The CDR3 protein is CASSVMGGTVETQYF. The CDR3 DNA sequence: TGTGCCAGCAGCGTAATGGGAGGCACTGTGGAGACCCAGTACTTC. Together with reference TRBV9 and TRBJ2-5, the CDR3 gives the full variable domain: DSGVTQTPKHLITATGQRVTLRCSPRSGDLSVYWYQQSLDQGLQFLIQYYNGEERAKGNILERFSAQQFPDLHSELNLSSLELGDSALYFCASSVMGGTVETQYFGPGTRLLVL.

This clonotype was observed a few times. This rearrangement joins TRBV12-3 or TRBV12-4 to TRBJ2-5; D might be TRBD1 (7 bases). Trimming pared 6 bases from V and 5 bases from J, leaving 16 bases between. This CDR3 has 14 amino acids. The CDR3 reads CASSRGTARETQYF. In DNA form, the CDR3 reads TGTGCCAGCAGCCGCGGGACAGCTCGGGAGACCCAGTACTTC.

CDR3 in amino acids: CASSLSGASRAGELFF. For the CDR3, the DNA is TGTGCCAGCAGTTTATCGGGGGCTAGCCGGGCCGGGGAGCTGTTTTTT. The chain employs TRBV27 and TRBJ2-2; D possibly corresponds to TRBD1 (6 bases). Germline loops: CDR1 MNHEY, CDR2 SMNVEV (reference sequence). The V gene lost 0 bases and the J gene lost 6 bases, with 14 bases spanning the gap. The CDR3 is made up of 16 amino acids.

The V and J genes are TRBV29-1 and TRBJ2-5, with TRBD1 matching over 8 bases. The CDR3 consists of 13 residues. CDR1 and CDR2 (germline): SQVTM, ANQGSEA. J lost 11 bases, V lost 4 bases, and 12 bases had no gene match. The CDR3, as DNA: TGCAGCGTTGTACAGGGGGTTTTGAATGAGCAGTACTTC. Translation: CSVVQGVLNEQYF.

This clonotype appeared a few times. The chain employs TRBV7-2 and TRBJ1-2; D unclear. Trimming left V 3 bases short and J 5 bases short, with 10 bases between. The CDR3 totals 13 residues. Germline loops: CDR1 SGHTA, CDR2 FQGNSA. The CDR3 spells CASSLPEGYGYTF. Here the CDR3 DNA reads TGTGCCAGCAGCTTGCCGGAAGGGTATGGCTACACCTTC.

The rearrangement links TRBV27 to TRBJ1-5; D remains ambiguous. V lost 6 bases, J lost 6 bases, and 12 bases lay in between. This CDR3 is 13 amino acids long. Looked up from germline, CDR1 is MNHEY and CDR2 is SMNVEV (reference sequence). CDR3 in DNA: TGTGCCAGCAGGGGAGAGGCCAGTCAGCCCCAGCATTTT. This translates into CASRGEASQPQHF.

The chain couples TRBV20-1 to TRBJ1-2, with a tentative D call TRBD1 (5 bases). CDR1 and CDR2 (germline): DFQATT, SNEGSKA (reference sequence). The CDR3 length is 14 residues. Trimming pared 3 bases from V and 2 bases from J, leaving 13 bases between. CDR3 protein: CSASGPGGNYGYTF. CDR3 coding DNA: TGCAGTGCTAGCGGACCCGGGGGGAACTATGGCTACACCTTC.

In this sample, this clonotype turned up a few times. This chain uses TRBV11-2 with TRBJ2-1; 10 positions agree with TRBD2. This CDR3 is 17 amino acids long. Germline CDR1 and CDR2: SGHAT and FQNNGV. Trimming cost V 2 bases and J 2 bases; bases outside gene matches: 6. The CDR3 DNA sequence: TGTGCCAGCAGCTTATTCCCTAGCGGGGGCACCTACAATGAGCAGTTCTTC. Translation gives CASSLFPSGGTYNEQFF.

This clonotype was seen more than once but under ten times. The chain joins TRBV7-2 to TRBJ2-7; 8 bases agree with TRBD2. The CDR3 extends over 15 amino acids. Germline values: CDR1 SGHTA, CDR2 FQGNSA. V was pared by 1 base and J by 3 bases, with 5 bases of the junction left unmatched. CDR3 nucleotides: TGTGCCAGCAGCTTAGGTAGCGGGGCCCTCTACGAGCAGTACTTC. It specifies CASSLGSGALYEQYF.